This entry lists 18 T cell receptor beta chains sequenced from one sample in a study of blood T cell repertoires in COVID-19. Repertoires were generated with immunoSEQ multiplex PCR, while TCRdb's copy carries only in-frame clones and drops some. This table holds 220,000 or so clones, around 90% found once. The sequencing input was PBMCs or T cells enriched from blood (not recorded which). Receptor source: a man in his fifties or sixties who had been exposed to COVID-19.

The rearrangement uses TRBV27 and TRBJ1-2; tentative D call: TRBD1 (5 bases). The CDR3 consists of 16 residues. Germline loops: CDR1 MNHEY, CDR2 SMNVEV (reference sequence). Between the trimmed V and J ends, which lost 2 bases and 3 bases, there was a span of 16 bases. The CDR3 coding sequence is TGTGCCAGCAGTTTAGGTTGGGGCAGGGAAGACTATGGCTACACCTTC. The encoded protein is CASSLGWGREDYGYTF.

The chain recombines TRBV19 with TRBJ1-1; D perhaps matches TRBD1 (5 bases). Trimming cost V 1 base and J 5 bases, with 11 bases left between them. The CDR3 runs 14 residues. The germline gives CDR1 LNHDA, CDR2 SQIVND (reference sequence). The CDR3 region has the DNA TGTGCCAGTAGTATAGGAGCAGGGCAAACTGAAGCTTTCTTT. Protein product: CASSIGAGQTEAFF.

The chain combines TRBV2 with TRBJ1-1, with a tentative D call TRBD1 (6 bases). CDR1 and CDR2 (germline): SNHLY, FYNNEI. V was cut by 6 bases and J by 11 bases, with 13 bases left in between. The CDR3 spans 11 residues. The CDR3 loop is CASRRTEEAFF. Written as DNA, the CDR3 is TGTGCCAGCAGGAGGACAGAGGAGGCTTTCTTT.

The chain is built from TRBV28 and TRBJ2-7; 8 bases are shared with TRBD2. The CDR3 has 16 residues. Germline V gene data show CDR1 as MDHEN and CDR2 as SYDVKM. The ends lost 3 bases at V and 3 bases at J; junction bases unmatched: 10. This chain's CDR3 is CASSFPLSGRNYEQYF. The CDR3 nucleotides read TGTGCCAGCAGTTTCCCCTTGAGCGGGAGAAACTACGAGCAGTACTTC.

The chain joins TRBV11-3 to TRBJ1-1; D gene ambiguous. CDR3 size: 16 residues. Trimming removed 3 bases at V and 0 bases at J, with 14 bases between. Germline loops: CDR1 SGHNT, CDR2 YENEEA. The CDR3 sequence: CASSFLLSGMNTEAFF. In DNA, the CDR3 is TGTGCCAGCAGCTTCCTACTTTCGGGTATGAACACTGAAGCTTTCTTT.

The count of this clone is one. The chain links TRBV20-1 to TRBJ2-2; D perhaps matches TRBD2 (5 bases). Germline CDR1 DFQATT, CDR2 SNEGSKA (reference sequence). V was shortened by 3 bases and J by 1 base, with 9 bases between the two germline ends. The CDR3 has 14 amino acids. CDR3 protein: CSASGRMNTGELFF. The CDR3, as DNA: TGCAGTGCTAGTGGGAGAATGAACACCGGGGAGCTGTTTTTT.

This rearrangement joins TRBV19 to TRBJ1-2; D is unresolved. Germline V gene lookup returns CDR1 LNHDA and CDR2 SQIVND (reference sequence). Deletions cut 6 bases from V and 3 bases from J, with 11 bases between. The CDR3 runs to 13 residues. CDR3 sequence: CASSGLSDYGYTF. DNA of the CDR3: TGTGCCAGTAGCGGACTCAGCGACTATGGCTACACCTTC.

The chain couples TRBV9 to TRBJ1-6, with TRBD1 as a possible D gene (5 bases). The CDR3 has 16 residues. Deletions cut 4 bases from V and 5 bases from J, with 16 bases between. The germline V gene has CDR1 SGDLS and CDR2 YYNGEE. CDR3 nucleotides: TGTGCCAGCAGCCCGATGAGACAGATTAATAATTCACCCCTCCACTTT. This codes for CASSPMRQINNSPLHF. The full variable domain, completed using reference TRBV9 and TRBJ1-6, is DSGVTQTPKHLITATGQRVTLRCSPRSGDLSVYWYQQSLDQGLQFLIQYYNGEERAKGNILERFSAQQFPDLHSELNLSSLELGDSALYFCASSPMRQINNSPLHFGNGTRLTVT.

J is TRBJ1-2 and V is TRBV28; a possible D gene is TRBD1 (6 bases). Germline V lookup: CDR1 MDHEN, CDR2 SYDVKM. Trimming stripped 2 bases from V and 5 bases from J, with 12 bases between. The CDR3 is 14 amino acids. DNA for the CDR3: TGTGCCAGCAGTTTAGCCGGGAGGGGGTATGGCTACACCTTC. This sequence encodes CASSLAGRGYGYTF.

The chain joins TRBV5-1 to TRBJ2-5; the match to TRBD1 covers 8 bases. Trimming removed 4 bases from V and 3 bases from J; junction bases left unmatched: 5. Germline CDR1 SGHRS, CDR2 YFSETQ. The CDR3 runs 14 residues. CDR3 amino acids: CASSHGQGEETQYF. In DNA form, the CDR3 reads TGCGCCAGCAGCCACGGACAGGGAGAAGAGACCCAGTACTTC.

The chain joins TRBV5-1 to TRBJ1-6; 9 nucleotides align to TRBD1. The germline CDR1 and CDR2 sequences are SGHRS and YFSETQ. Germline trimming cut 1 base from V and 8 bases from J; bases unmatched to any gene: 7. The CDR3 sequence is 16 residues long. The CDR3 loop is CASSLIPTGGDSPLHF. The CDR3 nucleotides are TGCGCCAGCAGCTTGATCCCAACAGGGGGCGATTCACCCCTCCACTTT.

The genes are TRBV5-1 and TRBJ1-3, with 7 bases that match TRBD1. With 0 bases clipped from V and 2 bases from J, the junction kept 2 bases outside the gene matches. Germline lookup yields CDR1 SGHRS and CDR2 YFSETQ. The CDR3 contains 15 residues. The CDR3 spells CASSLDRGTGNTIYF. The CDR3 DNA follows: TGCGCCAGCAGCTTGGACAGGGGAACTGGAAACACCATATATTTT.

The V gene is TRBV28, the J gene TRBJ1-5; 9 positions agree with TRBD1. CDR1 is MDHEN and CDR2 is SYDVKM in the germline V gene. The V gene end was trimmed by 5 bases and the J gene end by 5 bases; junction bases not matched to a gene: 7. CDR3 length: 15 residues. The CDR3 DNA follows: TGTGCCAGCAGTCTGGAGGGACAGGGTTATCAGCCCCAGCATTTT. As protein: CASSLEGQGYQPQHF.

The CDR3 nucleotides are TGTGCCAGCGAGGTCGGGAGCAATCAGCCCCAGCATTTT. Protein sequence: CASEVGSNQPQHF. The chain has TRBV11-3 and TRBJ1-5; D is ambiguous. This CDR3 has 13 residues. V lost 8 bases to trimming and J lost 1 base, with 9 bases between them. The germline V gene has CDR1 SGHNT and CDR2 YENEEA.

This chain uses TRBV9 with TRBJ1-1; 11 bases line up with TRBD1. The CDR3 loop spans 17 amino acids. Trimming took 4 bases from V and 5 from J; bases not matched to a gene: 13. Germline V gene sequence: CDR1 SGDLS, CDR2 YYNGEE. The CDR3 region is CASSSRPGTGGWTEAFF. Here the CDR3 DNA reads TGTGCCAGCAGCTCCAGACCAGGGACAGGGGGATGGACTGAAGCTTTCTTT.

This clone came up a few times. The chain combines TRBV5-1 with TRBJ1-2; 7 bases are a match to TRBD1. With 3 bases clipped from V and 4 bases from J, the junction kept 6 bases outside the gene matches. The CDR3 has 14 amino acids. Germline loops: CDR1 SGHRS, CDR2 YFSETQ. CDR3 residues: CASSSQGGLYGYTF. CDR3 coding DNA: TGCGCCAGCAGCTCCCAGGGGGGACTCTATGGCTACACCTTC.

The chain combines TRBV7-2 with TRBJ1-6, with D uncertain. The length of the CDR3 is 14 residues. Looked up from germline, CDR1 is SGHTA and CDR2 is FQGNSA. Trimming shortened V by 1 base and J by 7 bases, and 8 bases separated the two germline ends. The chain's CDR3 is CASSLGGLNSPLHF. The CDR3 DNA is TGTGCCAGCAGCTTAGGAGGCTTGAATTCACCCCTCCACTTT. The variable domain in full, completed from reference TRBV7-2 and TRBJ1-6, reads GAGVSQSPSNKVTEKGKDVELRCDPISGHTALYWYRQSLGQGLEFLIYFQGNSAPDKSGLPSDRFSAERTGGSVSTLTIQRTQQEDSAVYLCASSLGGLNSPLHFGNGTRLTVT.

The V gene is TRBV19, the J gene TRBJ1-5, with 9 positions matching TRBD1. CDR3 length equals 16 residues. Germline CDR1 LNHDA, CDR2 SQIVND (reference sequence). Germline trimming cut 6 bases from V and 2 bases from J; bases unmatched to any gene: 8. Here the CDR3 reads CASSHHTGGGNQPQHF. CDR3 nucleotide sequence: TGTGCCAGTAGCCACCATACAGGGGGCGGCAATCAGCCCCAGCATTTT.